This T cell receptor beta chain was recorded in a study of monozygotic twins with inflammatory bowel disease. TCRdb re-called the 5' RACE reads and catalogs CDR3 proteins one per entry, DNA excluded. The specimen's table records more than 350,000 distinct CDR3 sequences. The CDR3 sequence is 14 residues long. Germline V gene lookup returns CDR1 SGHTA and CDR2 FQGNSA. The chain combines TRBV7-2 with TRBJ1-1; TCRdb reports TRBD1, a call that lacks DNA to check it against. Specimen: blood. The TCR originated in a human donor with ulcerative colitis or Crohn's disease, or a healthy co-twin of an affected twin (not recorded which). CDR3 amino acids: CASSQGRTNTEAFF.